This entry lists 29 T cell receptor beta chains sequenced from one sample in a study of OX40 agonist ivuxolimab in advanced cancers. Some clones are missing from TCRdb's copy, which holds only in-frame ones; the method was immunoSEQ multiplex PCR. The sample lists approximately 66,000 clones, about nine tenths occurring once. Specimen: CD4+ or CD8+ T cells sorted from blood, collected in a trial of the OX40 agonist ivuxolimab. Receptors originate from an adult with an advanced solid tumor such as melanoma, head and neck, liver or kidney cancer.

The chain uses TRBV2 and TRBJ2-3; possibly TRBD1 or TRBD2 for D (6 bases each). This CDR3 has 15 amino acids. Per germline, CDR1 SNHLY and CDR2 FYNNEI. V gave up 6 bases and J gave up 3 bases, with 16 bases separating them. The CDR3: CASRKQGGETDTQYF. The CDR3 nucleotides read TGTGCCAGCAGAAAACAGGGAGGTGAGACAGATACGCAGTATTTT.

The chain couples TRBV14 to TRBJ1-6; D perhaps matches TRBD1 (5 bases). V gave up 3 bases and J gave up 9 bases, with 6 bases separating them. CDR3 size: 12 residues. The germline CDR1 and CDR2 sequences are SGHDN and FVKESK. DNA of the CDR3: TGTGCCAGCAGCCAGGGGGTTTCACCCCTCCACTTT. It encodes CASSQGVSPLHF.

The chain uses TRBV2 and TRBJ1-1, with D hard to call. With 2 bases removed from V and 7 bases from J, the gap between germline ends came to 14 bases. Germline V gene sequence: CDR1 SNHLY, CDR2 FYNNEI. CDR3 length: 14 residues. CDR3 loop: CASSEFGRRGEAFF. The CDR3 coding sequence is TGTGCCAGCAGTGAATTCGGAAGGCGGGGTGAAGCTTTCTTT.

The V call is TRBV27, the J call TRBJ1-4; perhaps TRBD1 as D (6 bases). CDR1 and CDR2 (germline): MNHEY, SMNVEV (reference sequence). The CDR3 has 13 residues. Trimming took off 10 bases at V and 7 bases at J, with 16 bases between the two ends. Here the CDR3 DNA reads TGTGCCACCTCCCAGGGGATTCGTGAAAAACTGTTTTTT. It encodes CATSQGIREKLFF.

The chain is built from TRBV20-1 and TRBJ2-4; D could derive from TRBD1 or TRBD2 (6 bases each). The ends were cut back, 3 bases at V and 8 bases at J, with 8 bases in the middle. From germline, CDR1 is DFQATT and CDR2 SNEGSKA (reference sequence). The CDR3 covers 11 residues. CDR3 region: CSARRGDIQYF. For the CDR3, the DNA is TGCAGTGCTAGGAGGGGGGACATTCAGTACTTC.

The rearrangement links TRBV9 to TRBJ1-6; the match to TRBD1 covers 8 bases. This CDR3 is 15 amino acids long. Germline V gene sequence: CDR1 SGDLS, CDR2 YYNGEE. V lost 3 bases and J lost 5; bases outside the gene matches: 4. The DNA for the CDR3 is TGTGCCAGCAGCGCCACAGGGGGTAATAATTCACCCCTCCACTTT. As protein: CASSATGGNNSPLHF.

This clone was counted a few times. V and J are TRBV2 and TRBJ1-1; TRBD1 aligns across 10 bases. The CDR3 consists of 16 residues. Germline V gives CDR1 SNHLY, CDR2 FYNNEI. Trimming took 8 bases from V and 0 from J; bases not matched to a gene: 9. The CDR3 is CASLIGQGVMNTEAFF. CDR3 bases: TGTGCCAGCTTAATTGGACAGGGGGTTATGAACACTGAAGCTTTCTTT.

The rearrangement links TRBV5-4 to TRBJ2-7, with D perhaps matching TRBD2 (7 bases). V shed 3 bases and J shed 5 bases, with 15 bases lying between them. The CDR3 spans 14 residues. CDR1 is SGHNT, CDR2 YYREEE, per germline (reference sequence). The CDR3, as DNA: TGTGCCAGCAGCTCATGGGGGGGCCGGGACGAGCAGTACTTC. Protein product: CASSSWGGRDEQYF.

The genes are TRBV5-6 and TRBJ2-5, with unresolved D. This CDR3 region has 16 residues. Germline V gives CDR1 SGHDT, CDR2 YYEEEE. The V end was cut by 5 bases, the J end by 4 bases, with 21 bases between. The CDR3 sequence is CASSLAGSYVGETQYF. The CDR3 bases are TGTGCCAGCAGTCTGGCCGGGTCGTACGTAGGAGAGACCCAGTACTTC.

The CDR3 region is CASSFRTGHNYGYTF. DNA of the CDR3: TGTGCCAGCAGCTTCAGGACAGGGCATAACTATGGCTACACCTTC. The rearrangement uses TRBV7-2 and TRBJ1-2; TRBD1 aligns across 8 bases. Germline assignment: CDR1 SGHTA and CDR2 FQGNSA. The CDR3 length is 15 residues. After removal of 3 bases from V and 1 base from J, the junction contained 4 bases not matched to a gene.

The rearrangement joins TRBV5-1 to TRBJ2-5; 8 nucleotides align to TRBD1. In germline, CDR1 is SGHRS, CDR2 YFSETQ. V was pared by 4 bases and J by 4 bases, with 3 bases of the junction left unmatched. CDR3 length: 13 residues. The CDR3 DNA reads as TGCGCCAGCAGCCGAGGACAGGGAGAGACCCAGTACTTC. Amino acid sequence: CASSRGQGETQYF.

The rearrangement uses TRBV11-2 and TRBJ2-7, with no clear D. The CDR3 runs 13 residues. Trimming pared 4 bases from V and 6 bases from J, leaving 13 bases between. CDR1 is SGHAT, CDR2 FQNNGV, per germline. As DNA, the CDR3 is TGTGCCAGCAGCTCCTTCAATTGGGGCGAGCAGTACTTC. Translating gives CASSSFNWGEQYF.

This chain connects TRBV7-3 to TRBJ2-2; 8 nucleotides line up with TRBD1. CDR1 and CDR2 (germline): SGHTA, FQGTGA. Trimming took 4 bases from V and 6 from J; bases not matched to a gene: 7. CDR3 size: 15 residues. CDR3 sequence reads: CASSSSGGASGELFF. CDR3 bases: TGTGCCAGCAGCTCTTCAGGGGGCGCTTCCGGGGAGCTGTTTTTT.

The rearrangement uses TRBV19 and TRBJ1-5, with D unresolved. Per germline, CDR1 LNHDA and CDR2 SQIVND (reference sequence). This CDR3 comprises 15 residues. The germline V and J ends were trimmed by 3 bases and 4 bases, with 13 bases remaining between them. The CDR3 reads CASSITLHSNQPQHF. CDR3 coding DNA: TGTGCCAGTAGTATTACTTTGCATTCGAATCAGCCCCAGCATTTT.

This chain links TRBV15 with TRBJ2-1; 7 bases are shared with TRBD2. The CDR3 runs 12 residues. Germline V gene sequence: CDR1 LNHNV, CDR2 YYDKDF (reference sequence). V trimming: 5 bases; J trimming: 10 bases; junction bases outside the gene matches: 5. The CDR3 nucleotides read TGTGCCACCAGCGGGTGGGGGGGGGAGCAGTTCTTC. Amino acid sequence: CATSGWGGEQFF.

V usage is TRBV6-4 and J usage is TRBJ1-2; 9 nucleotides align to TRBD1. J lost 4 bases, V lost 3 bases, and 6 bases had no gene match. CDR3 length equals 15 residues. Looked up from germline, CDR1 is MRHNA and CDR2 is SNTAGT. The CDR3 loop is CASSEAGTGSYGYTF. CDR3 DNA sequence: TGTGCCAGCAGTGAGGCCGGGACAGGGTCCTATGGCTACACCTTC.

The chain joins TRBV18 to TRBJ1-1; maybe TRBD1 (5 bases). Trimming stripped 5 bases from V and 2 bases from J, with 12 bases between. The germline V gene encodes CDR1 KGHSH and CDR2 LQKENI. This CDR3 is 14 amino acids long. CDR3 residues: CASSRSGINTEAFF. The CDR3 nucleotides read TGTGCCAGCTCAAGGTCAGGGATTAACACTGAAGCTTTCTTT.

This clone was seen a handful of times. The chain employs TRBV13 and TRBJ1-5; 8 bases align to TRBD1. Unmatched junction bases numbered 2, after V lost 0 bases and J lost 4 bases. This CDR3 is built from 15 residues. The germline CDR1 and CDR2 sequences are PRHDT and FYEKMQ (reference sequence). The CDR3 here is CASSLGDRDNQPQHF. CDR3 DNA sequence: TGTGCCAGCAGCTTAGGGGACAGGGATAATCAGCCCCAGCATTTT.

This sequence joins TRBV7-3 and TRBJ2-5; D remains ambiguous. CDR1 and CDR2 from the germline V gene are SGHTA and FQGTGA. Trimming stripped 3 bases from V and 4 bases from J, with 9 bases between. The CDR3 contains 13 residues. CDR3: CASSLGIGETQYF. The CDR3 DNA is TGTGCCAGCAGCTTGGGGATAGGAGAGACCCAGTACTTC. Complete variable domain (other parts from reference TRBV7-3 and TRBJ2-5): GAGVSQTPSNKVTEKGKYVELRCDPISGHTALYWYRQSLGQGPEFLIYFQGTGAADDSGLPNDRFFAVRPEGSVSTLKIQRTERGDSAVYLCASSLGIGETQYFGPGTRLLVL.

This chain connects TRBV30 to TRBJ2-5; TRBD2 might be the D (6 bases). Deletions cut 2 bases from V and 5 bases from J, with 12 bases between. Germline V gives CDR1 GTSNPN, CDR2 SVGIG (reference sequence). This CDR3 is built from 13 residues. CDR3 loop: CAWSTGEGETQYF. The DNA for the CDR3 is TGTGCCTGGAGTACGGGAGAAGGCGAGACCCAGTACTTC.

The table lists this clone with a few counts. The V call is TRBV7-3, the J call TRBJ2-5; D unclear. V dropped 5 bases and J dropped 5 bases, with 12 bases sitting between them. Germline V lookup: CDR1 SGHTA, CDR2 FQGTGA. The CDR3 sequence is 13 residues long. CDR3 sequence: CASSATQTETQYF. The DNA of the CDR3 is TGTGCCAGCAGCGCAACTCAAACGGAGACCCAGTACTTC. Filled out from reference TRBV7-3 and TRBJ2-5, the complete variable domain reads GAGVSQTPSNKVTEKGKYVELRCDPISGHTALYWYRQSLGQGPEFLIYFQGTGAADDSGLPNDRFFAVRPEGSVSTLKIQRTERGDSAVYLCASSATQTETQYFGPGTRLLVL.

The chain employs TRBV6-6 and TRBJ2-5; no clear D gene. V was shortened by 7 bases and J by 3 bases, with 12 bases between the two germline ends. This CDR3 is 13 amino acids long. Germline CDR1 and CDR2: MNHNY and SVGAGI (reference sequence). The CDR3 DNA is TGTGCCAGCACTCACGGTGGCGAAGAGACCCAGTACTTC. Protein sequence: CASTHGGEETQYF.

This clone was recorded a few times. V and J are TRBV19 and TRBJ2-5; D uncertain. Per germline, CDR1 LNHDA and CDR2 SQIVND (reference sequence). The CDR3 covers 13 residues. Deletions cut 1 base from V and 5 bases from J, with 8 bases between. In DNA form, the CDR3 reads TGTGCCAGTAGTATAGCAGCGTATGAGACCCAGTACTTC. Translating it yields CASSIAAYETQYF.

The V call is TRBV28, the J call TRBJ1-4, with D unclear. V lost 0 bases and J lost 12, with 5 bases in between. The CDR3 runs to 11 residues. Per germline, CDR1 MDHEN and CDR2 SYDVKM. CDR3: CASSLWEELFF. In DNA form, the CDR3 reads TGTGCCAGCAGTTTATGGGAGGAACTGTTTTTT.

This clone was seen just once. V and J are TRBV5-1 and TRBJ1-3; D not resolved. Per the germline V gene, CDR1 is SGHRS and CDR2 is YFSETQ. This CDR3 region has 15 residues. V dropped 6 bases and J dropped 0 bases, with 13 bases sitting between them. The CDR3 coding sequence is TGCGCCAGCACGGATCCCAGCTCCTCTGGAAACACCATATATTTT. Translated: CASTDPSSSGNTIYF. Using reference TRBV5-1 and TRBJ1-3 for the parts outside the CDR3, the full variable domain is KAGVTQTPRYLIKTRGQQVTLSCSPISGHRSVSWYQQTPGQGLQFLFEYFSETQRNKGNFPGRFSGRQFSNSRSEMNVSTLELGDSALYLCASTDPSSSGNTIYFGEGSWLTVV.

V gene TRBV19 combines with J gene TRBJ1-1; D ambiguous. Trimming took off 8 bases at V and 6 bases at J, with 16 bases between the two ends. Germline CDR1 reads LNHDA; CDR2 reads SQIVND (reference sequence). The CDR3 runs 13 residues. Here the CDR3 DNA reads TGTGCCAGTTCCCACCCCCGGTCGCCTGAAGCTTTCTTT. Translated: CASSHPRSPEAFF.

The chain carries TRBV5-4 and TRBJ2-7, with 12 bases matching TRBD1. Germline lookup yields CDR1 SGHNT and CDR2 YYREEE (reference sequence). CDR3 size: 14 residues. Unmatched junction bases numbered 6, after V lost 4 bases and J lost 7 bases. The CDR3 DNA sequence: TGTGCCAGCAGCCTGGGACAGGGGGCGAGTGAGCAGTACTTC. This gives the protein CASSLGQGASEQYF. The whole variable domain, remainder taken from reference TRBV5-4 and TRBJ2-7, is ETGVTQSPTHLIKTRGQQVTLRCSSQSGHNTVSWYQQALGQGPQFIFQYYREEENGRGNFPPRFSGLQFPNYSSELNVNALELDDSALYLCASSLGQGASEQYFGPGTRLTVT.

V usage is TRBV6-4 and J usage is TRBJ2-2; D is tentatively TRBD1 or TRBD2 (5 bases each). CDR1 and CDR2 (germline): MRHNA, SNTAGT. CDR3 length equals 15 residues. Deletions cut 4 bases from V and 6 bases from J, with 15 bases between. The CDR3 reads CASSGDAASAGELFF. The CDR3 DNA reads as TGTGCCAGCAGTGGGGACGCCGCCTCGGCCGGGGAGCTGTTTTTT.

This chain links TRBV15 with TRBJ1-4; TRBD1 aligns across 8 bases. Trimming cost V 6 bases and J 5 bases; bases outside gene matches: 11. The CDR3 length is 16 residues. CDR1 LNHNV and CDR2 YYDKDF come from the germline V gene (reference sequence). This CDR3 is CATRRQGPEGNEKLFF. The CDR3 DNA reads TGTGCCACCAGAAGACAGGGGCCGGAGGGAAATGAAAAACTGTTTTTT.